A selection of T cell receptor beta chains follows, all from one sample in a study of blood T cell repertoires in COVID-19. Sequencing was performed with immunoSEQ multiplex PCR; in TCRdb, only in-frame clones are kept and a portion is missing. The data show 400,000 or so clones, less than 95% seen once. Sequencing was performed on PBMCs or T cells enriched from blood (not recorded which). These receptor sequences come from a man aged 18 to 35 who had recovered from COVID-19. CDR3s include the opening cysteine and the closing phenylalanine or tryptophan. D genes are given only for firm matches.

v_call	cdr3_length	d_call	j_call	cdr3_aa
TRBV7-9	16	TRBD1	TRBJ1-2	CAIPRIRGLDDYGYTF
TRBV2	15	TRBD2	TRBJ2-3	CASKGTSGNTDTQYF
TRBV19	13	-	TRBJ1-3	CASIQNPGNTIYF
TRBV6-2/TRBV6-3	16	TRBD2	TRBJ2-1	CASSWSSGFSYNEQFF
TRBV5-1	19	TRBD1	TRBJ1-1	CASSSRTPFGQGRNTEAFF
TRBV7-9	15	-	TRBJ2-7	CASSLGGGASYEQYF
TRBV15	17	TRBD1	TRBJ1-4	CATSRDRGGRANEKLFF
TRBV5-1	15	-	TRBJ1-6	CASSLTGSGNSPLHF
TRBV12-3/TRBV12-4	13	-	TRBJ1-1	CASSSVSGLEAFF
TRBV19	17	-	TRBJ1-5	CASSIKYRVMGNQPQHF
TRBV15	15	-	TRBJ1-4	CATSRDHREDEKLFF
TRBV6-1	16	TRBD1	TRBJ1-5	CASSESKTGRHQPQHF
TRBV7-6	15	TRBD2	TRBJ2-1	CASSSLAGALNEQFF
TRBV7-9	14	-	TRBJ2-1	CASSPGGSYNEQFF
TRBV28	16	-	TRBJ2-1	CASSSAGQQYYNEQFF
TRBV2	15	TRBD1	TRBJ1-3	CASSGQGRVGNTIYF
TRBV6-5	15	-	TRBJ1-1	CASSYAHGVGTEAFF
TRBV18	13	-	TRBJ2-7	CASSLGLNYEQYF
TRBV29-1	14	TRBD1	TRBJ2-5	CSVATTGAGETQYF
TRBV3-1/TRBV3-2	14	-	TRBJ2-3	CASSHPPYGDTQYF
TRBV7-9	15	-	TRBJ2-5	CASSPQARGIETQYF
TRBV29-1	14	TRBD1	TRBJ1-4	CSVTGVATNEKLFF
TRBV27	14	-	TRBJ1-5	CASSFEGRDQPQHF
TRBV2	14	TRBD1	TRBJ2-2	CASRDRGSLGELFF
TRBV5-6	17	-	TRBJ2-2	CASSLWVGTMNTGELFF
TRBV6-1	15	-	TRBJ1-6	CASSERGSYNSPLHF
TRBV28	11	-	TRBJ1-3	CASSLGNTIYF
TRBV19	13	-	TRBJ1-2	CASKFTIGDGYTF
TRBV2	15	-	TRBJ2-1	CASREGTGSYNEQFF
TRBV6-5	12	-	TRBJ1-2	CASSSGMLGYTF
TRBV7-9	14	-	TRBJ2-3	CASSLGPREDTQYF
TRBV28	16	-	TRBJ2-7	CASTPRGIATSYEQYF
TRBV27	15	TRBD1	TRBJ2-5	CASSFRGNSQETQYF
TRBV9	16	TRBD2	TRBJ2-7	CASSPSSQGGSHEQYF
TRBV5-1	14	TRBD1	TRBJ1-1	CASSRGQVDTEAFF
TRBV29-1	16	TRBD1	TRBJ2-2	CSVDPGQGGDTGELFF
TRBV3-1/TRBV3-2	17	-	TRBJ1-5	CASSQGAQGGSNQPQHF
TRBV2	15	TRBD1	TRBJ2-7	CASRRQGQGHYEQYF
TRBV12-3/TRBV12-4	13	-	TRBJ1-1	CASSDAGETEAFF
TRBV28	14	TRBD1	TRBJ1-6	CASSPGTDISPLHF
TRBV11-2	15	-	TRBJ2-1	CASSLRAEYDNEQFF
TRBV6-2/TRBV6-3	19	TRBD2	TRBJ2-7	CASSYRGIRTSGGAYEQYF
TRBV4-2	16	TRBD2	TRBJ2-7	CASSQGRAAGEYEQYF
TRBV24-1	15	TRBD1	TRBJ1-5	CATSGGQGARQPQHF
TRBV10-3	13	TRBD1	TRBJ1-5	CAISEGQGQPQHF
TRBV3-1/TRBV3-2	16	-	TRBJ1-2	CASSHLDRGSLYGYTF
TRBV27	14	-	TRBJ1-6	CASSLAGKNSPLHF
TRBV6-2/TRBV6-3	13	-	TRBJ2-7	CASSYGRAYEQYF
TRBV6-4	14	TRBD1	TRBJ1-6	CASSETGGSGPLHF
TRBV19	14	-	TRBJ1-3	CASSILTDGNTIYF
TRBV28	15	-	TRBJ2-4	CASSLWESGKNIQYF
TRBV5-1	15	-	TRBJ1-2	CASSLDDRPVYGYTF
TRBV18	16	-	TRBJ1-1	CASSPIPEPRNTEAFF
TRBV28	18	TRBD2	TRBJ2-1	CASSLSAPGTSGDNEQFF
TRBV2	13	-	TRBJ1-1	CATGTDMNTEAFF
TRBV5-6	16	TRBD2	TRBJ2-5	CASSLLASGGEETQYF
TRBV27	13	-	TRBJ1-2	CASSSTGGYGYTF
TRBV5-1	14	TRBD1	TRBJ1-1	CASKDRDLNTEAFF
TRBV7-8	12	-	TRBJ1-2	CASSPGGYGYTF
TRBV11-2	14	-	TRBJ1-4	CASSHQSEGEKLFF